This TCR beta chain derives from a study of cytomegalovirus exposure and HLA in healthy donors. The PCR employed 60 Vbeta primers together with 13 Jbeta primers. Repertoires were generated with immunoSEQ multiplex PCR, while TCRdb's copy carries only in-frame clones and drops some. Of roughly 160,000 clones detected, around 72% appear once; the ten largest clones hold 3% to 3.5%. Sample: PBMCs. This TCR came from a woman aged 45-59 years in good health and CMV-seropositive.

The CDR3 bases are TGTGCCAGTAGTCCAGGGGGGACAGGAAACACCATATATTTT. Translating it yields CASSPGGTGNTIYF. The rearrangement joins TRBV19 to TRBJ1-3; 7 positions match TRBD1. This CDR3 region has 14 residues. CDR1 is LNHDA, CDR2 SQIVND, per germline (reference sequence). V was pared by 5 bases and J by 4 bases, with 5 bases of the junction left unmatched.